Below are 30 T cell receptor beta chains sequenced from a single sample in a study of CD8+CD57+ T cells in acquired aplastic anemia (dated by TCRdb to 2017 to 2018). Flow cytometry had shown CD8+CD57+ cell expansion in the patients selected for sequencing. Sequencing instrument: Illumina HiSeq 2000. Genomic DNA served as template for TCR beta VDJ combination and CDR3 sequence profiling. TCRdb ran its own pipeline on the public reads, namely fastp trimming at Q25 and MiXCR clone calling, and kept in-frame beta chains. Every distinct CDR3 protein forms one entry, paired with its most common genes and DNA. The table for this sample lists roughly 500,000 distinct CDR3 sequences; about a third of them were counted only once. The ten largest clones take up nearly 0.85% of the sample. Sample: sorted CD4+, CD8+, or CD8+CD57+ T cells (not recorded which) from PBMCs. The receptors shown here come from a human donor with aplastic anemia.

In this sample, this clonotype turned up many times. The chain combines TRBV2 with TRBJ1-1; 9 bases align to TRBD1. Germline CDR1 is SNHLY and CDR2 is FYNNEI. The CDR3 totals 14 residues. The V gene end was trimmed by 6 bases and the J gene end by 6 bases; junction bases not matched to a gene: 8. The CDR3 DNA reads TGTGCCAGCAGCGTGGACAGGGGCGCCGCTGAAGCTTTCTTT. This translates into CASSVDRGAAEAFF.

This clonotype was found many times. The chain recombines TRBV25-1 with TRBJ1-2; 7 bases match TRBD1. This CDR3 is built from 14 residues. Germline trimming cut 5 bases from V and 7 bases from J; bases unmatched to any gene: 10. The germline V gene encodes CDR1 MGHDK and CDR2 SYGVNS. CDR3 bases: TGTGCCAGCAGTAAGACAGGGTCGGCGCGTGGCTACACCTTC. Protein: CASSKTGSARGYTF.

The chain's CDR3 is CASSAGRDSNQPQHF. CDR3 coding DNA: TGCGCCAGCAGTGCAGGGAGAGATAGCAATCAGCCCCAGCATTTT. V and J are TRBV10-2 and TRBJ1-5; a weak D match, TRBD1 (5 bases). The CDR3 totals 15 residues. Germline V CDR1 and CDR2: WSHSY, SAAADI. Trimming shortened V by 4 bases and J by 0 bases, and 10 bases separated the two germline ends.

The sample holds many counts of this clonotype. The rearrangement links TRBV25-1 to TRBJ2-5, with a possible D match to TRBD2 (5 bases). The CDR3 consists of 16 residues. V was pared by 1 base and J by 4 bases, with 16 bases between. Germline V gene data show CDR1 as MGHDK and CDR2 as SYGVNS. The chain's CDR3 is CASSELRVVSLETQYF. The CDR3 DNA is TGTGCCAGCAGTGAATTGAGGGTTGTAAGTCTAGAGACCCAGTACTTC. Combining the CDR3 with reference TRBV25-1 and TRBJ2-5 gives the whole variable domain EADIYQTPRYLVIGTGKKITLECSQTMGHDKMYWYQQDPGMELHLIHYSYGVNSTEKGDLSSESTVSRIRTEHFPLTLESARPSHTSQYLCASSELRVVSLETQYFGPGTRLLVL.

The chain has TRBV5-1 and TRBJ1-6; 9 positions match TRBD1. There are 15 residues in the CDR3. Germline V lookup: CDR1 SGHRS, CDR2 YFSETQ. V shed 3 bases, J shed 9 bases, and the junction held 7 bases outside the gene matches. CDR3 amino acids: CASSSQQGASSPLHF. CDR3 in DNA: TGCGCCAGCAGCTCCCAACAGGGGGCGAGTTCACCCCTCCACTTT.

The chain couples TRBV12-3 or TRBV12-4 to TRBJ2-3, with D unresolved. This CDR3 is 14 amino acids long. V dropped 7 bases and J dropped 2 bases, with 13 bases sitting between them. CDR3 sequence (DNA): TGTGCCAGCACGACCGGCCCCCTCACAGATACGCAGTATTTT. Residues: CASTTGPLTDTQYF.

The chain couples TRBV4-3 to TRBJ2-1; 8 nucleotides align to TRBD2. Per the germline V gene, CDR1 is LGHNA and CDR2 is YSLEER. The CDR3 is made up of 16 amino acids. V trimming: 2 bases; J trimming: 3 bases; junction bases outside the gene matches: 6. CDR3 in DNA: TGCGCCAGCAGCCAAAGCGGGGGTCCTTACTACAATGAGCAGTTCTTC. This gives the protein CASSQSGGPYYNEQFF.

This chain links TRBV4-3 with TRBJ1-6; D is ambiguous. Germline V gene sequence: CDR1 LGHNA, CDR2 YSLEER. CDR3 length equals 14 residues. The germline V and J ends were trimmed by 0 bases and 7 bases, with 7 bases remaining between them. Written as DNA, the CDR3 is TGCGCCAGCAGCCAAGAATCCATAAATTCACCCCTCCACTTT. Protein: CASSQESINSPLHF.

CDR3 sequence (DNA): TGCAGTGCTAGACTACGGGGCGCCCCCTACGAGCAGTACTTC. This gives the protein CSARLRGAPYEQYF. The V gene is TRBV20-1, the J gene TRBJ2-7; D possibly uses TRBD1 or TRBD2 (5 bases each). V lost 2 bases, J lost 2 bases, and 13 bases lay in between. This CDR3 region has 14 residues. Germline-derived CDR1 and CDR2 are DFQATT and SNEGSKA (reference sequence).

Regarding this clonotype: The conserved phenylalanine or tryptophan normally closing the CDR3 is absent here, so this likely arose from a read error. Because the CDR3's place on the DNA is in doubt, the DNA is left out and the CDR3 is given as listed by TCRdb. The chain couples TRBV19 to TRBJ1-6. The CDR3 region is 9 residues in length, termini included. Germline-derived CDR1 and CDR2 are LNHDA and SQIVND (reference sequence). CDR3 residues: CASSIEPND.

This clonotype was counted ten times or more. CDR3 DNA: TGCAGTGCTAGGACTGGGGGGTTTGTTCAGCCCCAGCATTTT. Residues: CSARTGGFVQPQHF. The rearrangement joins TRBV20-1 to TRBJ1-5; D may be TRBD1 (5 bases). Germline V gene data show CDR1 as DFQATT and CDR2 as SNEGSKA (reference sequence). The CDR3 totals 14 residues. V lost 3 bases and J 6 bases, leaving 15 bases between the germline ends.

The rearrangement links TRBV7-6 to TRBJ2-5; TRBD2 agrees at 11 bases. With V trimmed by 3 bases and J by 6 bases, 6 bases remained unmatched. The germline CDR1 and CDR2 sequences are SGHVS and FNYEAQ. The CDR3 loop spans 15 amino acids. The CDR3 region has the DNA TGTGCCAGCAGCTTTAGCGGGGGGGCCGGAAAGACCCAGTACTTC. It codes for CASSFSGGAGKTQYF.

This clonotype was seen a handful of times. The chain has TRBV12-3 or TRBV12-4 and TRBJ1-2; D gene ambiguous. This CDR3 is built from 14 residues. Trimming left V 5 bases short and J 9 bases short, with 19 bases between. The CDR3, as DNA: TGTGCCAGCAGTCTCCTCCTCTCACTTGGGAGCTACACCTTC. This codes for CASSLLLSLGSYTF.

This clonotype was found many times. The chain employs TRBV10-3 and TRBJ1-4, with D perhaps matching TRBD1 (5 bases). V lost 3 bases, J lost 4 bases, and 6 bases lay in between. Looked up from germline, CDR1 is ENHRY and CDR2 is SYGVKD. CDR3 length equals 13 residues. CDR3 region: CAISEQVNEKLFF. The DNA for the CDR3 is TGTGCCATCAGTGAACAGGTTAATGAAAAACTGTTTTTT.

The J gene is TRBJ1-2, the V gene TRBV29-1; 7 bases line up with TRBD1. The ends lost 7 bases at V and 8 bases at J; junction bases unmatched: 16. This CDR3 contains 14 residues. The germline V gene has CDR1 SQVTM and CDR2 ANQGSEA. CDR3 in amino acids: CSGGGGRGLNGYTF. The CDR3 nucleotides are TGCAGCGGGGGCGGGGGAAGGGGGCTGAACGGCTACACCTTC.

This clonotype has at least ten counts. The chain employs TRBV11-2 and TRBJ2-3; 9 bases agree with TRBD2. J was trimmed by 2 bases and V by 5 bases; bases with no gene match: 14. The CDR3 runs 18 residues. Per germline, CDR1 SGHAT and CDR2 FQNNGV. CDR3 sequence: CASSPQRVLAGITDTQYF. The CDR3, as DNA: TGTGCCAGCAGCCCGCAAAGGGTGCTAGCGGGGATCACAGATACGCAGTATTTT.

This clonotype came up a few times. The V and J genes are TRBV25-1 and TRBJ2-1; 8 bases map to TRBD2. CDR3 length: 15 residues. CDR1 MGHDK and CDR2 SYGVNS come from the germline V gene. Germline trimming cut 6 bases from V and 6 bases from J; bases unmatched to any gene: 10. CDR3 loop: CASRRTSGASNEQFF. CDR3 coding DNA: TGTGCCAGCAGGCGTACTAGCGGAGCCTCCAATGAGCAGTTCTTC.

About this clonotype itself: A much more abundant neighbour one base away suggests this may be a read error. The CDR3 DNA is TGTGCCCCCCACCCCGGGACCAACTCGCCTGGGGCCAACGTCCCGACTTTC. Its protein product is CAPHPGTNSPGANVPTF. V is TRBV24-1 and J is TRBJ2-6, with D perhaps assigned TRBD1 or TRBD2 (5 bases each). The germline V gene encodes CDR1 KGHDR and CDR2 SFDVKD. CDR3 length equals 17 residues.

Many counts were recorded for this clonotype. The rearrangement joins TRBV2 to TRBJ2-5, with 9 bases fitting TRBD2. Germline V gene data show CDR1 as SNHLY and CDR2 as FYNNEI. The CDR3 runs 13 residues. The junction had 2 bases not matched to a gene; V was cut back by 6 bases and J by 3 bases. CDR3 region: CASRIAGEETQYF. CDR3 DNA: TGTGCCAGCAGAATAGCGGGGGAAGAGACCCAGTACTTC.

V gene TRBV9 combines with J gene TRBJ2-1; the match to TRBD2 covers 7 bases. The CDR3 is 15 residues long. The V gene end was trimmed by 4 bases and the J gene end by 2 bases; junction bases not matched to a gene: 6. Germline loops: CDR1 SGDLS, CDR2 YYNGEE. The CDR3 loop is CASSPRSGTYNEQFF. CDR3 DNA: TGTGCCAGCAGCCCACGCAGCGGGACCTACAATGAGCAGTTCTTC. The full variable domain, in which reference TRBV9 and TRBJ2-1 provide the parts outside the CDR3, is DSGVTQTPKHLITATGQRVTLRCSPRSGDLSVYWYQQSLDQGLQFLIQYYNGEERAKGNILERFSAQQFPDLHSELNLSSLELGDSALYFCASSPRSGTYNEQFFGPGTRLTVL.

This clonotype occurred many times. The chain recombines TRBV20-1 with TRBJ1-6; TRBD1 matches at 7 bases. From germline, CDR1 is DFQATT and CDR2 SNEGSKA (reference sequence). Trimming took 5 bases from V and 7 from J; bases not matched to a gene: 11. The CDR3 has 15 residues. The CDR3 nucleotides are TGCAGTGCTGCGAGCACAGGGGCGATAAATTCACCCCTCCACTTT. Protein sequence: CSAASTGAINSPLHF.

This clonotype was picked up one time. Lacking the conserved final phenylalanine or tryptophan, this CDR3 likely reflects a read error. The chain has TRBV12-3 or TRBV12-4 and TRBJ1-1; 9 bases line up with TRBD1. This CDR3 spans 14 amino acids. V trimming: 6 bases; J trimming: 0 bases; junction bases outside the gene matches: 2. CDR3 in DNA: TGTGCCAGCAGCAGGGACAGGGTGAACACTGAAGCTTTCGTT. It encodes CASSRDRVNTEAFV.

This clonotype has ten or more counts. This chain uses TRBV25-1 with TRBJ1-6; D gene uncertain. The CDR3 covers 14 residues. Trimming left V 5 bases short and J 7 bases short, with 12 bases between. Germline loops: CDR1 MGHDK, CDR2 SYGVNS. The CDR3 here is CASSMNEWNSPLHF. In nucleotides, the CDR3 is TGTGCCAGCAGTATGAATGAATGGAATTCACCCCTCCACTTT.

This clonotype was seen more than once but under ten times. The chain combines TRBV3-1 with TRBJ1-2; no clear D. The V gene lost 3 bases and the J gene lost 1 base, with 9 bases spanning the gap. Looked up from germline, CDR1 is LGHDT and CDR2 is YNNKEL (reference sequence). This CDR3 spans 14 amino acids. CDR3 DNA: TGTGCCAGCAGCCATTCGGGCGATAACTATGGCTACACCTTC. This encodes CASSHSGDNYGYTF. The full variable domain, with the rest looked up from reference TRBV3-1 and TRBJ1-2, is DTAVSQTPKYLVTQMGNDKSIKCEQNLGHDTMYWYKQDSKKFLKIMFSYNNKELIINETVPNRFSPKSPDKAHLNLHINSLELGDSAVYFCASSHSGDNYGYTFGSGTRLTVV.

CDR3 protein: CASSYSTLAGRNTGELFF. DNA for the CDR3: TGTGCCAGCAGTTACTCGACACTAGCGGGAAGAAACACCGGGGAGCTGTTTTTT. The chain joins TRBV6-2 or TRBV6-3 to TRBJ2-2, with 10 positions matching TRBD2. Looked up from germline, CDR1 is MNHEY and CDR2 is SVGEGT. Germline trimming cut 0 bases from V and 2 bases from J; bases unmatched to any gene: 6. This CDR3 contains 18 residues.

This clonotype was counted between two and nine times. The chain couples TRBV11-2 to TRBJ2-7; D might be TRBD1 or TRBD2, each matching 7 bases. The CDR3 totals 16 residues. CDR1 is SGHAT, CDR2 FQNNGV, per germline. The germline V and J ends were trimmed by 5 bases and 2 bases, with 19 bases remaining between them. The CDR3 region has the DNA TGTGCCAGCAGCCAAGAAGCGGGGCAGGGGGCCTACGAGCAGTACTTC. It translates to CASSQEAGQGAYEQYF.

A word on this clonotype: At one of its ends the junction is not consistent with the germline gene, which may arise from a read error. J is TRBJ2-7 and V is TRBV2; 9 bases align to TRBD1. The CDR3 has 15 residues. CDR1 is SNHLY, CDR2 FYNNEI, per germline. CDR3 amino acids: CAGSLLQGALYEQYF. CDR3 in DNA: TGTGCCGGCAGTTTATTACAGGGGGCGTTATACGAGCAGTACTTC. The complete variable domain, with remaining parts taken from reference TRBV2 and TRBJ2-7, reads EPEVTQTPSHQVTQMGQEVILRCVPISNHLYFYWYRQILGQKVEFLVSFYNNEISEKSEIFDDQFSVERPDGSNFTLKIRSTKLEDSAMYFCAGSLLQGALYEQYFGPGTRLTVT.

V is TRBV29-1 and J is TRBJ1-2; 7 nucleotides align to TRBD1. CDR3 length: 12 residues. V dropped 7 bases and J dropped 4; count of bases not matched to a gene: 6. Germline-derived CDR1 and CDR2 are SQVTM and ANQGSEA. The CDR3 loop is CSARQGCYGYTF. CDR3 in DNA: TGCAGCGCACGACAGGGTTGCTATGGCTACACCTTC.

Notes on this clonotype: A much larger clone differs by one base, so this may be a read error. V gene TRBV9 combines with J gene TRBJ2-3; D assignment may be TRBD1 or TRBD2 (6 bases each). The length of the CDR3 is 14 residues. Trimming removed 2 bases at V and 4 bases at J, with 11 bases between. The V gene's germline CDR1 is SGDLS and CDR2 YYNGEE. The DNA of the CDR3 is TGTGCCAGCAGCGTCCCCGGGGGCGCAGATACGCAGTATTTT. Amino acids: CASSVPGGADTQYF.

There are a few counts of this clonotype. The rearrangement joins TRBV9 to TRBJ1-2, with a tentative D call TRBD1 (5 bases). Germline V gives CDR1 SGDLS, CDR2 YYNGEE. This CDR3 contains 15 residues. V was shortened by 3 bases and J by 1 base, with 13 bases between the two germline ends. CDR3 region: CASSGTPGVNYGYTF. The CDR3 DNA sequence: TGTGCCAGCAGCGGGACCCCGGGGGTTAACTATGGCTACACCTTC.